Listed here are 20 T cell receptor beta chains from one sample, sequenced in a study of blood T cell repertoires in COVID-19. The assay was immunoSEQ multiplex PCR, and TCRdb's table has in-frame clones only and misses some. Of 110,000 to 150,000 clones detected, around 83% appear once; the ten largest clones hold roughly 4%. Sequenced input: peripheral blood. These receptors were collected from an elderly woman with acute or convalescent COVID-19.

The V gene is TRBV15, the J gene TRBJ2-5, with TRBD2 as a possible D gene (6 bases). The V end was cut by 2 bases, the J end by 0 bases, with 13 bases between. Germline V gene data show CDR1 as LNHNV and CDR2 as YYDKDF (reference sequence). CDR3 size: 16 residues. The CDR3 is CATSRPGLAYQETQYF. CDR3 nucleotides: TGTGCCACCAGCAGACCGGGACTGGCGTACCAAGAGACCCAGTACTTC.

The chain employs TRBV3-1 (or the pseudogene TRBV3-2) and TRBJ2-2; possible D gene TRBD2, 6 bases. V lost 2 bases to trimming and J lost 5 bases, with 18 bases between them. The CDR3 is 17 residues long. Per the germline V gene, CDR1 is LGHDT and CDR2 is YNNKEL (reference sequence). CDR3 residues: CASSQNVLGAGTGELFF. The DNA for the CDR3 is TGTGCCAGCAGCCAAAACGTCTTAGGGGCGGGAACCGGGGAGCTGTTTTTT.

V is TRBV28 and J is TRBJ2-7; weak D call: TRBD2 (6 bases). The CDR3 covers 14 residues. The V gene lost 7 bases and the J gene lost 6 bases, with 19 bases spanning the gap. In germline, CDR1 is MDHEN, CDR2 SYDVKM. DNA of the CDR3: TGTGCCAGCATTCCGGGCGGGGCCGGCCGCGAGCAGTACTTC. This codes for CASIPGGAGREQYF.

The rearrangement uses TRBV18 and TRBJ2-1, with D uncertain. There are 14 residues in the CDR3. Per the germline V gene, CDR1 is KGHSH and CDR2 is LQKENI. Trimming removed 3 bases from V and 6 bases from J, with 12 bases in between. The chain's CDR3 is CASSPPELANEQFF. DNA of the CDR3: TGTGCCAGCTCACCCCCGGAGTTGGCCAATGAGCAGTTCTTC.

The V call is TRBV2, the J call TRBJ1-5, with D perhaps matching TRBD1 (6 bases). The CDR3 is 13 amino acids. CDR1 SNHLY and CDR2 FYNNEI come from the germline V gene. V dropped 3 bases and J dropped 5 bases, with 8 bases sitting between them. The CDR3 region has the DNA TGTGCCAGCAGTGATTGGACAGATCAGCCCCAGCATTTT. Residues: CASSDWTDQPQHF.

This chain uses TRBV29-1 with TRBJ1-4, with unresolved D. This CDR3 has 12 residues. The V end was cut by 6 bases, the J end by 4 bases, with 9 bases between. Germline V gene data show CDR1 as SQVTM and CDR2 as ANQGSEA. The CDR3 DNA follows: TGCAGCGTGTGGAGCCTTAATGAAAAACTGTTTTTT. Protein: CSVWSLNEKLFF.

This clone was counted only a few times. In DNA, the CDR3 is TGTGCCAGCAGACGATCAAGACAGAACACTGAAGCTTTCTTT. It translates to CASRRSRQNTEAFF. J is TRBJ1-1 and V is TRBV6-5, with D uncertain. V lost 6 bases and J 1 base, leaving 12 bases between the germline ends. The CDR3 is made up of 14 amino acids. Germline V gene lookup returns CDR1 MNHEY and CDR2 SVGAGI.

The rearrangement joins TRBV6-6 to TRBJ2-2, with D possibly being TRBD1 (6 bases). In germline, CDR1 is MNHNY, CDR2 SVGAGI (reference sequence). Trimming left V 6 bases short and J 5 bases short, with 10 bases between. CDR3 size: 13 residues. The CDR3 DNA reads TGTGCCAGCAGCCGAACAGGGACCGGGGAGCTGTTTTTT. This translates into CASSRTGTGELFF.

The chain couples TRBV18 to TRBJ1-2; weak D call: TRBD1 (5 bases). This CDR3 has 14 residues. Per germline, CDR1 KGHSH and CDR2 LQKENI. Trimming shortened V by 3 bases and J by 2 bases, and 10 bases separated the two germline ends. CDR3 residues: CASSPTGKNYGYTF. The CDR3, as DNA: TGTGCCAGCTCACCCACAGGAAAAAACTATGGCTACACCTTC. Full variable domain (outside the CDR3, taken from reference TRBV18 and TRBJ1-2): NAGVMQNPRHLVRRRGQEARLRCSPMKGHSHVYWYRQLPEEGLKFMVYLQKENIIDESGMPKERFSAEFPKEGPSILRIQQVVRGDSAAYFCASSPTGKNYGYTFGSGTRLTVV.

The rearrangement uses TRBV3-1 (or the pseudogene TRBV3-2) and TRBJ2-1, with a tentative D call TRBD2 (5 bases). Between the trimmed V and J ends, which lost 0 bases and 5 bases, there was a span of 14 bases. CDR1 is LGHDT and CDR2 is YNNKEL in the germline V gene (reference sequence). This CDR3 region has 16 residues. In nucleotides, the CDR3 is TGTGCCAGCAGCCAAGAAAGGTGGGAGAGTCACAATGAGCAGTTCTTC. Translated: CASSQERWESHNEQFF.

This chain links TRBV7-3 with TRBJ1-1, with unresolved D. CDR1 and CDR2 (germline): SGHTA, FQGTGA. Trimming cost V 4 bases and J 1 base, with 13 bases left between them. The CDR3 consists of 15 residues. This CDR3 reads CASSSEPRGNTEAFF. The CDR3 DNA sequence: TGTGCCAGCAGCTCAGAACCGCGAGGGAACACTGAAGCTTTCTTT.

This rearrangement joins TRBV28 to TRBJ1-2; D not certain. Trimming removed 7 bases from V and 0 bases from J, with 6 bases in between. Looked up from germline, CDR1 is MDHEN and CDR2 is SYDVKM. This CDR3 contains 12 residues. The CDR3 sequence: CASTPANYGYTF. The CDR3 DNA reads TGTGCCAGCACCCCAGCTAACTATGGCTACACCTTC.

The chain combines TRBV7-2 with TRBJ2-5, with 8 bases lining up with TRBD1. Trimming took 5 bases from V and 5 from J; bases not matched to a gene: 10. The CDR3 is made up of 15 amino acids. CDR1 SGHTA and CDR2 FQGNSA come from the germline V gene. CDR3 sequence reads: CASSTGQGRGETQYF. CDR3 nucleotide sequence: TGTGCCAGCAGCACTGGACAGGGAAGAGGGGAGACCCAGTACTTC.

The rearrangement links TRBV28 to TRBJ1-5; TRBD1 agrees at 9 bases. This CDR3 has 13 residues. J lost 6 bases, V lost 6 bases, and 3 bases had no gene match. From germline, CDR1 is MDHEN and CDR2 SYDVKM. The CDR3: CASRTGGVQPQHF. The CDR3, as DNA: TGTGCCAGCAGGACAGGGGGAGTTCAGCCCCAGCATTTT.

Concerning this clone: A read error may account for a junction end that differs from germline. V usage is TRBV6-2 or TRBV6-3 and J usage is TRBJ1-1; D perhaps matches TRBD1 (6 bases). Germline CDR1 reads MNHEY; CDR2 reads SVGEGT. The CDR3 contains 15 residues. The chain's CDR3 is CASSWSGGGNTEAFF. CDR3 sequence (DNA): TGTGCCAGTAGTTGGTCGGGGGGCGGGAACACTGAAGCTTTCTTT.

The V call is TRBV20-1, the J call TRBJ2-7; the match to TRBD2 covers 7 bases. The CDR3 totals 10 residues. Looked up from germline, CDR1 is DFQATT and CDR2 is SNEGSKA (reference sequence). The CDR3 coding sequence is TGCAGGGCGGGGGTACACGAGCAGTACTTC. This translates into CRAGVHEQYF.

The rearrangement links TRBV6-5 to TRBJ2-7; D call uncertain. CDR3 length: 11 amino acids. The V gene's germline CDR1 is MNHEY and CDR2 SVGAGI. Trimming took 6 bases from V and 4 from J, leaving 7 bases between them. CDR3: CASSAKYEQYF. CDR3 in DNA: TGTGCCAGCAGCGCGAAGTACGAGCAGTACTTC.

This clone showed up just once. V gene TRBV5-4 combines with J gene TRBJ2-2; 7 nucleotides match TRBD2. J was trimmed by 4 bases and V by 3 bases; bases with no gene match: 9. This CDR3 is built from 16 residues. Germline CDR1 and CDR2: SGHNT and YYREEE (reference sequence). The CDR3 spells CASSSGLAGVTGELFF. The CDR3 DNA follows: TGTGCCAGCAGCTCGGGTCTTGCGGGGGTCACCGGGGAGCTGTTTTTT.

This chain uses TRBV2 with TRBJ2-1; TRBD2 matches 13 bases. Germline CDR1 and CDR2: SNHLY and FYNNEI. V shed 5 bases and J 7 bases; nucleotides not matched to a gene: 5. The CDR3 length is 15 residues. CDR3 amino acids: CASSRTSGRGNEQFF. The CDR3 DNA reads as TGTGCCAGCAGTCGGACTAGCGGGAGAGGGAATGAGCAGTTCTTC.

The V and J genes are TRBV6-5 and TRBJ2-7, with 9 bases fitting TRBD1. Trimming took 1 base from V and 1 from J; bases not matched to a gene: 2. Germline V CDR1 and CDR2: MNHEY, SVGAGI. CDR3 length: 15 amino acids. CDR3 nucleotide sequence: TGTGCCAGCAGTTACTGGGGGACAGGGTCCTACGAGCAGTACTTC. It is translated as CASSYWGTGSYEQYF.